There are a few counts of the clone carrying this T cell receptor (beta chain). As yet, its antigen is unknown. This record belongs to a study of CD8 T cells in ankylosing spondylitis. CDR1 and CDR2 from the germline V gene are SGDLS and YYNGEE. This CDR3 has 15 amino acids. The germline V and J ends were trimmed by 3 bases and 6 bases, with 19 bases remaining between them. TCRdb used MiXCR to reprocess the 5' RACE reads, holding one entry per CDR3 protein. The table lists under 450,000 distinct CDR3 sequences, 20% of them singletons. Study conclusions and caveats: In peripheral blood, disease-linked CD8+ clones occurred at relatively low frequencies.

The receptor comes from a male donor with ankylosing spondylitis or in good health (not recorded which). The material sequenced was blood, either unsorted or a sorted T cell fraction (not recorded which). This chain connects TRBV9 to TRBJ2-7; perhaps TRBD2 as D (8 bases). CDR3 protein: CASSDYPGGGGEQYF. For the CDR3, the DNA is TGTGCCAGCAGCGATTACCCGGGAGGGGGCGGCGAGCAGTACTTC.